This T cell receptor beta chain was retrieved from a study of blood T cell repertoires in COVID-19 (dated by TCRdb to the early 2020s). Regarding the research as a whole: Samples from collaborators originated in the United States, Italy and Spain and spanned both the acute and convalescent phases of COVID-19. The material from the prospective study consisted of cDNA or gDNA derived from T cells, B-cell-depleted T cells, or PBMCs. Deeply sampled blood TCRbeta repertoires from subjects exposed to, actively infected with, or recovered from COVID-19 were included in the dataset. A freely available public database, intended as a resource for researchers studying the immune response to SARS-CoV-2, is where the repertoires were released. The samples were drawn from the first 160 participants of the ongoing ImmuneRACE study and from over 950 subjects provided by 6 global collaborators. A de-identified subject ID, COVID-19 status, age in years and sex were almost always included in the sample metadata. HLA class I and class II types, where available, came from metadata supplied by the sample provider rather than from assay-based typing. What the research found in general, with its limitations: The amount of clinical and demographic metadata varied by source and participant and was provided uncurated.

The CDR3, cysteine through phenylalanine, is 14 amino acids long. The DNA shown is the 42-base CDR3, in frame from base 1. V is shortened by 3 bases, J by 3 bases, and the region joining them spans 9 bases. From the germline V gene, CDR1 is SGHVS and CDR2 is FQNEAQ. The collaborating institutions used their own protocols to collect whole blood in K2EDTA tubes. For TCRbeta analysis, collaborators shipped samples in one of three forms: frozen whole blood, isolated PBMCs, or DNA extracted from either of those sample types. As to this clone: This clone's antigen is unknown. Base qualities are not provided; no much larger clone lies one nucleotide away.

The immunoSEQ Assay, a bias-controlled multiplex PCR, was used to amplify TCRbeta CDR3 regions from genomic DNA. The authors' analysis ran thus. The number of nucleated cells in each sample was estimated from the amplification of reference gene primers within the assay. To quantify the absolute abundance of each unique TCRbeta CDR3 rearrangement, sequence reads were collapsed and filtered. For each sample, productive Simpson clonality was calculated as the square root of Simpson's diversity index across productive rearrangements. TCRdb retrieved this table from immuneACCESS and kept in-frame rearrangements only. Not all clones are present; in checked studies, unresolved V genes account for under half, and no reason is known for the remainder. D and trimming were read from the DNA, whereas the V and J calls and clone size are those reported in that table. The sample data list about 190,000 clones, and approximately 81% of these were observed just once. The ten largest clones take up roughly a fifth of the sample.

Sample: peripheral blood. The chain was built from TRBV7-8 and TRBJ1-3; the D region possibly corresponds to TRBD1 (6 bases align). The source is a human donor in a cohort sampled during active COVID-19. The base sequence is TGTGCCAGCAGCTTTCACAGGGATGGAAACACCATATATTTT. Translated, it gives CASSFHRDGNTIYF. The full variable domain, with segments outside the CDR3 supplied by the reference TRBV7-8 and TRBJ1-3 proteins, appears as GAGVSQSPRYKVAKRGQDVALRCDPISGHVSLFWYQQALGQGPEFLTYFQNEAQLDKSGLPSDRFFAERPEGSVSTLKIQRTQQEDSAVYLCASSFHRDGNTIYFGEGSWLTVV.